This TCR beta chain was obtained from a study of Ad26.COV2.S vaccination and SARS-CoV-2 variants. Clones were read by immunoSEQ multiplex PCR, and TCRdb kept only the in-frame ones, dropping some. Of roughly 510,000 clones in the sample, 87% were seen once. Regarding the study as a whole: Vaccine and placebo recipients had similar non-spike TCR breadth. A substantial breadth of spike-specific CD8+ and CD4+ T cell responses after vaccination has been reported.

This clone has just a few counts. Antigen specificity is unknown. Treatment meaning: some 20 received Ad26.COV2.S at low or high dose, single or two shots; about 5 received placebo; per-sample allocation not given. Sampling was done on day 63 after the first vaccine or placebo injection. An adult aged 18-55 years in Boston served as the donor. CDR3 length equals 18 residues. Trimming pared 0 bases from V and 4 bases from J, leaving 22 bases between. Germline V gene data show CDR1 as WNHNN and CDR2 as SYGVQD (reference sequence). The rearrangement links TRBV10-1 to TRBJ2-7, with no clear D. This receptor was taken from a person between 18 and 60 years old who received the Ad26.COV2.S COVID-19 vaccine or a placebo. The material was peripheral blood, obtained in a trial of Ad26.COV2.S vaccine versus placebo. This chain's CDR3 is CASSESIGLKNPLYEQYF. DNA of the CDR3: TGCGCCAGCAGTGAGTCTATCGGTTTAAAGAACCCGCTGTACGAGCAGTACTTC.